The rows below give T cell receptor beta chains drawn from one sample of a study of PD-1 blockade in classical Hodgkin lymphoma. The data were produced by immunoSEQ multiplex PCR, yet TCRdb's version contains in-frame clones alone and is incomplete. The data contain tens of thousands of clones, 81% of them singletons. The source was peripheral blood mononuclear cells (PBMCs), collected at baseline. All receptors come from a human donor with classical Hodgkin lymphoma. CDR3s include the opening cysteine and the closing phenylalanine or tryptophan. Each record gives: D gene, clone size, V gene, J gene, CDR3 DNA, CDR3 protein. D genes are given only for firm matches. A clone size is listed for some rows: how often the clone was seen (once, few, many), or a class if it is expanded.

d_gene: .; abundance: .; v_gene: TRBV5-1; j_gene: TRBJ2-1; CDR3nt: TGCGCCAGCAGCTTAGGGCAGACCTCCTACAATGAGCAGTTCTTC; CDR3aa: CASSLGQTSYNEQFF
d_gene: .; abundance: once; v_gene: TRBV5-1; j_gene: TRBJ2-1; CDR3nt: TGCGCCAGCAGCTTGGGTAGCGGCCCTATTTCCTACAATGAGCAGTTCTTC; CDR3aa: CASSLGSGPISYNEQFF
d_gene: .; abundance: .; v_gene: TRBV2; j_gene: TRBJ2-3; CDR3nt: TGTGCCAGCACCTTGACAGGTCGCACAGATACGCAGTATTTT; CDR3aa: CASTLTGRTDTQYF
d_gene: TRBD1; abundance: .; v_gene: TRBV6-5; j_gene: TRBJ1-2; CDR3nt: TGTGCCAGCAGTTACCGCGGACAGGGGCTCTATGGCTACACCTTC; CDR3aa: CASSYRGQGLYGYTF
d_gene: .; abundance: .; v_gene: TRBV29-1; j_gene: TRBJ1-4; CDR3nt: TGCAGCGTTGAAGATTCGGGGGGCACTAATGAAAAACTGTTTTTT; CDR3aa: CSVEDSGGTNEKLFF
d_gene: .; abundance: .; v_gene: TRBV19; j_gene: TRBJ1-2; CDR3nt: TGTGCCAGTAGGAGGAGCGGGGCAGGGGACTATGGCTACACCTTC; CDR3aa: CASRRSGAGDYGYTF
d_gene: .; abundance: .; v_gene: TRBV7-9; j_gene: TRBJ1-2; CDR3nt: TGTGCCAGCAGCTTAGGACTTCGGCAGAACTATGGCTACACCTTC; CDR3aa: CASSLGLRQNYGYTF
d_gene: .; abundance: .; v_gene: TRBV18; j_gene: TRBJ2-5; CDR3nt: TGTGCCAGCTCACCGGGACTCAAAGAGACCCAGTACTTC; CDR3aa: CASSPGLKETQYF
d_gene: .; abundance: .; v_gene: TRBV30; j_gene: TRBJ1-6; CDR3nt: TGTGCCTGGAGGACGGGTTCACCCCTCCACTTT; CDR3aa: CAWRTGSPLHF
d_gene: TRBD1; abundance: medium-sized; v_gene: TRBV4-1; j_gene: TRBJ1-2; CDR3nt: TGCGCCAGCACCCTATTACCGGGACAGGGGTACTATGGCTACACCTTC; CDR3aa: CASTLLPGQGYYGYTF
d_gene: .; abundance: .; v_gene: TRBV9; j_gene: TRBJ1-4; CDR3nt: TGTGCCAGCAGCCCTCACCAGGATGAAAAACTGTTTTTT; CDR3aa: CASSPHQDEKLFF
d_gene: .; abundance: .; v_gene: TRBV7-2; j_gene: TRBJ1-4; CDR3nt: TGTGCCAGCAGCTTAAACGGATATAATGAAAAACTGTTTTTT; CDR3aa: CASSLNGYNEKLFF
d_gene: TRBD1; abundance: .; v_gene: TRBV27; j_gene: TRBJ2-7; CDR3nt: TGTGCCAGCAGTTTAGGTGGGACAGGGTTCGACGAGCAGTACTTC; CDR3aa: CASSLGGTGFDEQYF
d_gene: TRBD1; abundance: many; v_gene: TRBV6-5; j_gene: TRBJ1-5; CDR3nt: TGTGCCAGCAGTTACTCGGGACAGGGGAATCAGCCCCAGCATTTT; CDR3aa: CASSYSGQGNQPQHF
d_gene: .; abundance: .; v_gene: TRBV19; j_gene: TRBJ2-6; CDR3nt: TGTGCCAGTAGTATAGAAGGGGCAGGGGCCAACGTCCTGACTTTC; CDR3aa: CASSIEGAGANVLTF
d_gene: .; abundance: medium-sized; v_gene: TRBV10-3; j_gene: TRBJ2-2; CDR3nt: TGTGCCATCAGTGATTTCGGGGCCACCGGGGAGCTGTTTTTT; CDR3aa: CAISDFGATGELFF
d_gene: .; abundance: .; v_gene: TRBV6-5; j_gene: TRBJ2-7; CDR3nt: TGTGCCAGCAGTTACTCGGGCGGGACCCCGTTCGAGCAGTACTTC; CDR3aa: CASSYSGGTPFEQYF
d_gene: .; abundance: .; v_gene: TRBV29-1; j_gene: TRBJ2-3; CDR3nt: TGCAGCGTTGATATTAGCACAGATACGCAGTATTTT; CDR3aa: CSVDISTDTQYF
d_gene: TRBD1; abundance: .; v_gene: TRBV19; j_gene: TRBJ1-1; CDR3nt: TGTGCCAGTAGTGTACAGGGGGGAAACGCTGAAGCTTTCTTT; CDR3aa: CASSVQGGNAEAFF
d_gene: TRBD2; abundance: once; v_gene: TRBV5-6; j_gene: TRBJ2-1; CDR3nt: TGTGCCAGCAGCATACATGCCGGGACTAGCGTCTACAATGAGCAGTTCTTC; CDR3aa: CASSIHAGTSVYNEQFF
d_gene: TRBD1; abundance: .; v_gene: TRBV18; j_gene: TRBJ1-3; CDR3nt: TGTGCCAGCTCACCTACCAGCGGGACAGGGGCTGGAAACACCATATATTTT; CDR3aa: CASSPTSGTGAGNTIYF
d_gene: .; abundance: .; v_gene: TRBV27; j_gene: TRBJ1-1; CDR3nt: TGTGCCAGCAGTAAAGGGACCTTGAACACTGAAGCTTTCTTT; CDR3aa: CASSKGTLNTEAFF
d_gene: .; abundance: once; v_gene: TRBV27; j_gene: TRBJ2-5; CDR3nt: TGTGCCAGCAGTTCCTTTCAGGGATGGCCGCAAGGAGAGACCCAGTACTTC; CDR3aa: CASSSFQGWPQGETQYF
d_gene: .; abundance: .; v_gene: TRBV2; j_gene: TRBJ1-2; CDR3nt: TGTGCCAGCAGTAGAGTTGGGGGCTACACCTTC; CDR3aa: CASSRVGGYTF
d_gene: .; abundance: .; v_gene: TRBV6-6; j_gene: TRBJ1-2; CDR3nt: TGTGCCAGCAGCCCTTCCTATGGCTACACCTTC; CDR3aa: CASSPSYGYTF
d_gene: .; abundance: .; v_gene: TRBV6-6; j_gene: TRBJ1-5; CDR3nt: TGTGCCAGCAGTTACGGGGAGGCCATGATCCCCCAGCATTTT; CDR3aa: CASSYGEAMIPQHF
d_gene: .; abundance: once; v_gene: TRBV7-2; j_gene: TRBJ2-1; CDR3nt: TGTGCCAGCAGCTTGGCGGGACTCGGTAGCTCCTACAATGAGCAGTTCTTC; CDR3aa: CASSLAGLGSSYNEQFF
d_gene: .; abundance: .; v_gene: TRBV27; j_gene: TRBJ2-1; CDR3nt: TGTGCCAGCAGTTTAGAGGGCTATGAGCAGTTCTTC; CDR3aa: CASSLEGYEQFF
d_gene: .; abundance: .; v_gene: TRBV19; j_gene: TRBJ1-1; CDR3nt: TGTGCCAGTAGTTGGGCAGGGGTCACTGAAGCTTTCTTT; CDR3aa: CASSWAGVTEAFF
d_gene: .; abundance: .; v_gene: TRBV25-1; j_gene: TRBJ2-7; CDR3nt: TGTGCCAGCAACTCCGGAAGGAGCTACGAGCAGTACTTC; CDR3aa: CASNSGRSYEQYF
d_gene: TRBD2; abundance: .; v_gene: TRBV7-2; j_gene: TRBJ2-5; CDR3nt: TGTGCCAGCAGCTCCGGGGGGTTCCAAGAGACCCAGTACTTC; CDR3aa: CASSSGGFQETQYF